The source of this TCR beta chain is a study of blood T cell repertoires in COVID-19. Study information: The samples span acute and convalescent COVID-19 from the United States, Italy and Spain. T cells, B-cell-depleted T cells, or PBMCs provided the cDNA or gDNA that served as material.

V shed 7 bases, J shed 1 base, and the junction held 6 bases outside the gene matches. This CDR3 is built from 15 residues. Germline V gene lookup returns CDR1 LNHDA and CDR2 SQIVND (reference sequence). Sequencing used immunoSEQ multiplex PCR; TCRdb keeps in-frame clones, though not all of them. In the table there are about 150,000 clones, 87% of which are singletons. The sample was peripheral blood. This chain joins TRBV19 and TRBJ2-2; 7 nucleotides agree with TRBD2. The TCR was taken from a man of 80 years or more with acute or convalescent COVID-19. The CDR3 DNA is TGTGCCAGTATTCGGGGCGGGGGGAACACCGGGGAGCTGTTTTTT. It is translated as CASIRGGGNTGELFF.